This T cell receptor beta chain was identified during a study of T cells in Graves' hyperthyroidism and ophthalmopathy. The definition of stable Graves' hyperthyroidism was no ophthalmopathy progression within 18 months. Reasons for excluding patients were uncontrolled infection, other autoimmune disease, pregnancy or lactation. Every diagnosis used clinical symptoms, serum thyroxine and TRAb, thyroid ultrasound and orbital computed tomography. What was amplified from RNA transcripts were TCR beta CDR3 regions. The HTBI primer set was used in a first-round RT-PCR of the TCR CDR3. TCRdb analysed the multiplex PCR reads with MiXCR anew, one entry per CDR3 protein. The sample has around 340,000 distinct CDR3 sequences; over 11% are singletons. Trimming took 5 bases from V and 4 from J; bases not matched to a gene: 13. Germline CDR1 is DFQATT and CDR2 is SNEGSKA (reference sequence). This CDR3 region has 17 residues.

The J gene is TRBJ2-1, the V gene TRBV20-1; 11 nucleotides agree with TRBD2. Sequenced input: blood. The receptor's source is a woman aged 25 to 45 with Graves' hyperthyroidism. The CDR3 loop reads CSAFSGRGGAGYNEQFF. The CDR3 nucleotides read TGCAGTGCTTTTAGCGGGAGGGGAGGCGCGGGATACAATGAGCAGTTCTTC.